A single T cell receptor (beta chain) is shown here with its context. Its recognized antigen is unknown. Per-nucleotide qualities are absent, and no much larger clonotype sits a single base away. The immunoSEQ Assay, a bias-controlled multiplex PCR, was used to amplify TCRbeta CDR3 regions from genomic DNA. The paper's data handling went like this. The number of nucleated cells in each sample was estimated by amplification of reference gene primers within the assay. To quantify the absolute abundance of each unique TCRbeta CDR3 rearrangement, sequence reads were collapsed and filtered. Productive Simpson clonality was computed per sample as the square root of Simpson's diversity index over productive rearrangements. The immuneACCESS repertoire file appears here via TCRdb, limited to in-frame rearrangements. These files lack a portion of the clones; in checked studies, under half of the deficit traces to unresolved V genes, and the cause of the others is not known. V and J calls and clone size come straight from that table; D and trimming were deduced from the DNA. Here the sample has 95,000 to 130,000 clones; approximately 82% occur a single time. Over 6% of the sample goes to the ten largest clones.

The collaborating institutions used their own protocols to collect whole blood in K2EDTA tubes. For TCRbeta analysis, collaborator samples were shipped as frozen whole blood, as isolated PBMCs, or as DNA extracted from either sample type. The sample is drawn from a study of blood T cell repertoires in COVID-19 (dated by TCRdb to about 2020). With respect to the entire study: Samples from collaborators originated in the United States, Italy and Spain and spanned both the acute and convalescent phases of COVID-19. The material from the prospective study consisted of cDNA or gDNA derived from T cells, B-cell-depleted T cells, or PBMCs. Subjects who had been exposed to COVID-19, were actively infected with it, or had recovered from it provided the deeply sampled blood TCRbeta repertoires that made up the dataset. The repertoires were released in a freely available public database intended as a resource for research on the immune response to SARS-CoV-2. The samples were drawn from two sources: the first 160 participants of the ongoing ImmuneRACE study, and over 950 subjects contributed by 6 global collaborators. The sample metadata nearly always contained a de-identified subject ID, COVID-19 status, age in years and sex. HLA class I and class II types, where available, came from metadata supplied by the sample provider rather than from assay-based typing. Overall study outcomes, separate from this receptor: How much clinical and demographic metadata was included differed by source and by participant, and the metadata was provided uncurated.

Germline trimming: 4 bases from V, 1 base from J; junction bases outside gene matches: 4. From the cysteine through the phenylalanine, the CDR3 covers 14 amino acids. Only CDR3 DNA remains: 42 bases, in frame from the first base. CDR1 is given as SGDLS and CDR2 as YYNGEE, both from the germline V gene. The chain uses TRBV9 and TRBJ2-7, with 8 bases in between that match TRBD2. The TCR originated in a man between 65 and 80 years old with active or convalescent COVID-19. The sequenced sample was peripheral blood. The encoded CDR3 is CASSSTSGSYEQYF. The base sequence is TGTGCCAGCAGCTCCACTAGCGGATCCTACGAGCAGTACTTC.